These 27 T cell receptor beta chains share one sample of origin, sequenced in a study of T-cell reconstitution after alpha-beta-depleted transplantation in children. Unique molecular identifiers were used to barcode this TCRbeta library. TCRdb reprocessed the PCR reads via MiXCR and lists one record per CDR3 protein. This table holds hundreds of thousands of distinct CDR3 sequences, roughly 17% found once. Sequencing used PBMCs from the stem cell graft donor, obtained from the stem cell graft. The receptor source for this set is a human donor who donated a stem cell graft to a child with acute myeloid leukemia.

This clonotype was detected only a few times. The chain carries TRBV7-2 and TRBJ2-2, with D perhaps TRBD2 (6 bases). The germline CDR1 and CDR2 sequences are SGHTA and FQGNSA. Trimming removed 6 bases from V and 1 base from J, with 12 bases in between. The CDR3 consists of 15 residues. The CDR3 protein is CASRPLAVNTGELFF. In DNA form, the CDR3 reads TGTGCCAGCAGGCCATTAGCGGTGAACACCGGGGAGCTGTTTTTT.

Remarks on this clonotype: In this CDR3 the conserved last residue, phenylalanine or tryptophan, is missing, so a read error is likely. The CDR3 sequence is CASGRLNTEAFL. CDR3 DNA sequence: TGTGCCAGTGGACGGTTGAACACTGAAGCTTTCCTT. The rearrangement joins TRBV9 to TRBJ1-1; no clear D gene. V dropped 8 bases and J dropped 0 bases, with 8 bases sitting between them. CDR1 SGDLS and CDR2 YYNGEE come from the germline V gene. CDR3 size: 12 residues.

Worth noting for this clonotype: A single base separates this from a much larger clone, so it may be a read error. V is TRBV20-1 and J is TRBJ2-3; 8 bases align to TRBD2. The CDR3 runs to 16 residues. Germline values: CDR1 DFQATT, CDR2 SNEGSKA (reference sequence). Trimming cost V 2 bases and J 4 bases; bases outside gene matches: 11. As DNA, the CDR3 is TGCAGTGCTAGAAGCGCGGGTAGCGGGGACGCAGATACGCAGTATTTT. This gives the protein CSARSAGSGDADTQYF.

This clonotype was detected ten times or more. The V call is TRBV5-1, the J call TRBJ1-2; perhaps TRBD1 as D (5 bases). The CDR3 is 15 residues long. V lost 4 bases and J lost 5, with 18 bases in between. Germline V CDR1 and CDR2: SGHRS, YFSETQ. CDR3 coding DNA: TGCGCCAGCAGCGGCCGAAGCGACAGTTCATATGGCTACACCTTC. It yields the protein CASSGRSDSSYGYTF.

The rearrangement uses TRBV5-6 and TRBJ1-1; the D is unclear. The CDR3 covers 15 residues. The V gene lost 2 bases and the J gene lost 1 base, with 12 bases spanning the gap. The V gene's germline CDR1 is SGHDT and CDR2 YYEEEE. CDR3 sequence (DNA): TGTGCCAGCAGCTTCCTGGATTGGGCGAACACTGAAGCTTTCTTT. It yields the protein CASSFLDWANTEAFF. Full variable domain (rest looked up from reference TRBV5-6 and TRBJ1-1): DAGVTQSPTHLIKTRGQQVTLRCSPKSGHDTVSWYQQALGQGPQFIFQYYEEEERQRGNFPDRFSGHQFPNYSSELNVNALLLGDSALYLCASSFLDWANTEAFFGQGTRLTVV.

The rearrangement joins TRBV7-9 to TRBJ1-5; D ambiguous. V was shortened by 1 base and J by 8 bases, with 15 bases between the two germline ends. The CDR3 contains 15 residues. Germline V CDR1 and CDR2: SEHNR, FQNEAQ (reference sequence). CDR3 region: CASSLDSGVLEPQHF. The CDR3 DNA sequence: TGTGCCAGCAGCTTAGACAGCGGAGTATTAGAGCCCCAGCATTTT.

This chain joins TRBV25-1 and TRBJ2-2; 7 positions match TRBD1. The CDR3 runs to 14 residues. After removal of 3 bases from V and 6 bases from J, the junction contained 4 bases not matched to a gene. Per germline, CDR1 MGHDK and CDR2 SYGVNS. CDR3 sequence: CASSDWGTAGELFF. Written as DNA, the CDR3 is TGTGCCAGCAGTGATTGGGGGACAGCCGGGGAGCTGTTTTTT.

This clonotype was observed at least ten times. V gene TRBV5-8 combines with J gene TRBJ2-7, with D uncertain. Germline V lookup: CDR1 SGHTS, CDR2 YDEGEE. There are 14 residues in the CDR3. Trimming stripped 2 bases from V and 0 bases from J, with 9 bases between. This CDR3 reads CASSFRQASYEQYF. The CDR3 DNA reads as TGTGCCAGCAGCTTCCGGCAGGCCTCCTACGAGCAGTACTTC.

This clonotype was counted ten times or more. This sequence joins TRBV5-6 and TRBJ2-5; D possibly matches TRBD1 or TRBD2 (5 bases each). Germline V lookup: CDR1 SGHDT, CDR2 YYEEEE. Trimming pared 0 bases from V and 2 bases from J, leaving 11 bases between. CDR3 length: 15 residues. CDR3 region: CASSLEAGRQETQYF. The CDR3 DNA reads TGTGCCAGCAGCTTGGAGGCAGGGAGACAAGAGACCCAGTACTTC. The full variable domain, in which reference TRBV5-6 and TRBJ2-5 provide the parts outside the CDR3, is DAGVTQSPTHLIKTRGQQVTLRCSPKSGHDTVSWYQQALGQGPQFIFQYYEEEERQRGNFPDRFSGHQFPNYSSELNVNALLLGDSALYLCASSLEAGRQETQYFGPGTRLLVL.

There are many counts of this clonotype. The chain couples TRBV29-1 to TRBJ1-5, with D perhaps TRBD1 (6 bases). The CDR3 loop spans 14 amino acids. V lost 6 bases, J lost 7 bases, and 19 bases lay in between. In germline, CDR1 is SQVTM, CDR2 ANQGSEA. CDR3 in DNA: TGCAGCGTGCGGCCAGGGGCAGGGGAACAGCCCCAGCATTTT. It codes for CSVRPGAGEQPQHF.

This clonotype was found many times. CDR3 DNA: TGCAGCGTTGCCGGGACAGCTGACACTGAAGCTTTCTTT. As protein: CSVAGTADTEAFF. The J gene is TRBJ1-1, the V gene TRBV29-1, with TRBD1 matching over 7 bases. The CDR3 covers 13 residues. V lost 4 bases and J lost 3; bases outside the gene matches: 5. Germline-derived CDR1 and CDR2 are SQVTM and ANQGSEA.

This clonotype has ten or more counts. The V call is TRBV20-1, the J call TRBJ1-1; D ambiguous. V lost 2 bases and J lost 2, with 15 bases in between. This CDR3 has 15 residues. The germline CDR1 and CDR2 sequences are DFQATT and SNEGSKA (reference sequence). The CDR3 nucleotides are TGCAGTGCTAGACCTTTTCGGACGGCTAACACTGAAGCTTTCTTT. Amino acid sequence: CSARPFRTANTEAFF.

The chain uses TRBV12-3 or TRBV12-4 and TRBJ1-4, with D possibly TRBD1 on 6 matching bases. V lost 2 bases and J lost 9, with 19 bases in between. The CDR3 is 16 amino acids. The DNA of the CDR3 is TGTGCCAGCAGTTTAAACCCCGGACAGAAGAATAAAAAACTGTTTTTT. It translates to CASSLNPGQKNKKLFF.

In its sample, this clonotype was seen many times. This chain connects TRBV7-2 to TRBJ1-2; D remains unclear. The CDR3 totals 16 residues. V was trimmed by 3 bases and J by 1 base, leaving 15 bases between them. Germline V lookup: CDR1 SGHTA, CDR2 FQGNSA. CDR3 nucleotides: TGTGCCAGCAGCTTCAGTACAACTTACAATAACTATGGCTACACCTTC. It codes for CASSFSTTYNNYGYTF.

This chain uses TRBV12-3 or TRBV12-4 with TRBJ2-5; D is uncertain. CDR3 size: 14 residues. The V end lost 5 bases, the J end lost 1 base, and 11 bases lay between the germline ends. This CDR3 is CASSIYSSQETQYF. The CDR3 DNA follows: TGTGCCAGCAGTATTTACAGCAGCCAAGAGACCCAGTACTTC.

This clonotype occurred a few times. V and J are TRBV20-1 and TRBJ1-1; D call uncertain. The germline V gene encodes CDR1 DFQATT and CDR2 SNEGSKA (reference sequence). V lost 1 base to trimming and J lost 4 bases, with 16 bases between them. The length of the CDR3 is 15 residues. The CDR3 protein is CSARGAARLSTEAFF. The CDR3 DNA sequence: TGCAGTGCTAGAGGGGCAGCCCGGCTGAGCACTGAAGCTTTCTTT.

There are a few counts of this clonotype. The CDR3 reads CASTRQGPNEKLFF. CDR3 bases: TGTGCCAGCACCCGACAGGGTCCTAATGAAAAACTGTTTTTT. J is TRBJ1-4 and V is TRBV12-3 or TRBV12-4; 7 positions match TRBD1. The CDR3 contains 14 residues. The trim removed 7 bases at V and 3 bases at J, leaving 5 bases unmatched.

This clonotype was seen at least ten times. This chain uses TRBV7-2 with TRBJ1-5, with D hard to call. Trimming removed 1 base from V and 2 bases from J, with 12 bases in between. This CDR3 has 16 residues. The germline V gene has CDR1 SGHTA and CDR2 FQGNSA. CDR3 amino acids: CASSLGGIRGNQPQHF. In DNA form, the CDR3 reads TGTGCCAGCAGCTTAGGAGGGATCCGAGGCAATCAGCCCCAGCATTTT.

The chain recombines TRBV28 with TRBJ1-5; TRBD1 aligns across 8 bases. Germline V lookup: CDR1 MDHEN, CDR2 SYDVKM. CDR3 length equals 16 residues. J gave up 4 bases and V 2 bases, and 7 bases lay outside the gene matches. The CDR3 sequence is CASSLARTGRNQPQHF. The CDR3 nucleotides are TGTGCCAGCAGTTTAGCCCGGACAGGGAGGAATCAGCCCCAGCATTTT.

This clonotype was found a few times. V usage is TRBV7-6 and J usage is TRBJ2-5; 8 nucleotides align to TRBD2. V trimming: 1 base; J trimming: 1 base; junction bases outside the gene matches: 5. CDR3 length equals 16 residues. Germline-derived CDR1 and CDR2 are SGHVS and FNYEAQ. The CDR3 here is CASSLVPGGPQETQYF. The CDR3 DNA reads as TGTGCCAGCAGCTTAGTCCCGGGGGGGCCCCAAGAGACCCAGTACTTC. Supplemented by reference TRBV7-6 and TRBJ2-5, the full variable domain reads GAGVSQSPRYKVTKRGQDVALRCDPISGHVSLYWYRQALGQGPEFLTYFNYEAQQDKSGLPNDRFSAERPEGSISTLTIQRTEQRDSAMYRCASSLVPGGPQETQYFGPGTRLLVL.

V usage is TRBV25-1 and J usage is TRBJ1-3; no clear D gene. Germline CDR1 and CDR2: MGHDK and SYGVNS. Trimming shortened V by 6 bases and J by 0 bases, and 3 bases separated the two germline ends. This CDR3 spans 12 amino acids. The CDR3 sequence is CASRASGNTIYF. The CDR3 nucleotides read TGTGCCAGCAGGGCCTCTGGAAACACCATATATTTT.

The chain's CDR3 is CASSDWRAAGVWPQHF. As DNA, the CDR3 is TGTGCCAGCAGTGACTGGAGGGCCGCGGGGGTTTGGCCCCAGCATTTT. The chain has TRBV6-5 and TRBJ1-5, with D perhaps TRBD1 (5 bases). The CDR3 covers 16 residues. Trimming stripped 5 bases from V and 9 bases from J, with 23 bases between. CDR1 and CDR2 (germline): MNHEY, SVGAGI.

This clonotype was counted a few times. This chain links TRBV4-2 with TRBJ2-5; D unresolved. Between the trimmed V and J ends, which lost 1 base and 0 bases, there was a span of 9 bases. Germline loops: CDR1 LGHNA, CDR2 YNFKEQ. The CDR3 is 15 residues long. The CDR3 DNA is TGTGCCAGCAGCCAAGGACAAGGGAACCAAGAGACCCAGTACTTC. Amino acids: CASSQGQGNQETQYF.

The rearrangement joins TRBV27 to TRBJ2-3, with D tentatively TRBD2 (6 bases). Trimming took 8 bases from V and 2 from J, leaving 11 bases between them. CDR1 and CDR2 (germline): MNHEY, SMNVEV (reference sequence). The CDR3 loop spans 13 amino acids. CDR3 bases: TGTGCCAGCCGGGAGAGGATCACAGATACGCAGTATTTT. Protein product: CASRERITDTQYF.

Only a few counts were recorded for this clonotype. The chain couples TRBV5-4 to TRBJ2-3; 8 bases map to TRBD2. J was trimmed by 1 base and V by 4 bases; bases with no gene match: 8. Germline CDR1 reads SGHNT; CDR2 reads YYREEE (reference sequence). The length of the CDR3 is 16 residues. The CDR3 nucleotides are TGTGCCAGCAGCCCGGGGGGGACGTCGCGCACAGATACGCAGTATTTT. Encoded protein: CASSPGGTSRTDTQYF.

This CDR3 is CASSREDRWNSPLHF. CDR3 bases: TGTGCCAGCAGTCGAGAGGACAGGTGGAATTCACCCCTCCACTTT. The V gene is TRBV27, the J gene TRBJ1-6; 7 nucleotides line up with TRBD1. The V and J ends lost 5 bases and 7 bases, in that order; junction bases with no gene match: 8. The CDR3 is made up of 15 amino acids. The germline V gene has CDR1 MNHEY and CDR2 SMNVEV (reference sequence).

This clonotype was seen repeatedly, ten times or more. The chain carries TRBV9 and TRBJ1-3; 7 positions match TRBD1. The CDR3 is made up of 14 amino acids. The germline V gene encodes CDR1 SGDLS and CDR2 YYNGEE. V lost 2 bases, J lost 4 bases, and 3 bases stayed unmatched. CDR3 nucleotides: TGTGCCAGCAGCGTTGACAGGGCCGGAAACACCATATATTTT. This encodes CASSVDRAGNTIYF.